This T cell receptor beta chain comes out of a study of response to subunit inactivated influenza vaccine. Regarding the study as a whole: The authors proposed limited new T cell recruitment per seasonal influenza vaccination.

One entry per CDR3 protein, called by TCRdb with MiXCR from the RT-PCR reads. Among some 850,000 distinct CDR3 sequences listed, about 18% were seen once. Comment on this clonotype: The antigen remains unidentified.

Trimming shortened V by 4 bases and J by 13 bases, and 15 bases separated the two germline ends. This CDR3 is built from 12 residues. Per germline, CDR1 KGHDR and CDR2 SFDVKD. This sequence joins TRBV24-1 and TRBJ2-5, with unresolved D. This clonotype was obtained from a man aged 50 or older who received an inactivated influenza vaccine. Sequencing was performed on PBMCs from blood, taken roughly 5 days after vaccination. The CDR3 loop reads CATSDSPDHWYF. The CDR3 bases are TGTGCCACCAGTGACTCTCCGGACCACTGGTACTTC.